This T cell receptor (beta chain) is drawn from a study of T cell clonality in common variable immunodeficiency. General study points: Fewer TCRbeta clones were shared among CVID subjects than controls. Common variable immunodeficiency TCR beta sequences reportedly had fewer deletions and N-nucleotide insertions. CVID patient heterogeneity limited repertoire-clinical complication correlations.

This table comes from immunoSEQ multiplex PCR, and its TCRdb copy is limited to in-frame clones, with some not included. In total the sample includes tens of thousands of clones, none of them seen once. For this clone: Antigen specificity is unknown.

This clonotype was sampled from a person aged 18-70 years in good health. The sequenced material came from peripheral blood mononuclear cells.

CDR3 DNA, as far as it was read: TGTGCCACCCGGACTAGCGGGAGCTATGAG. This translates into CATRTSGSYE. The CDR3 in full is CATRTSGSYEQFF. The rearrangement uses TRBV10-3 and TRBJ2-1; 13 nucleotides match TRBD2. The CDR3 end lies 3 residues beyond the end of the read and is filled in from the germline J gene. J lost 8 bases, V lost 10 bases, and 5 bases had no gene match. Looked up from germline, CDR1 is ENHRY and CDR2 is SYGVKD. This CDR3 has 13 residues.